This T cell receptor (beta chain) was profiled in a study of beta chain features in type 1 diabetes. The wider study: Patient and healthy donor groups were alike in age, gender and cell yields. Overall study findings and caveats: TCRB CDR3s were moderately but significantly shorter in Type 1 diabetes patients in all four CD4+ subsets. Researchers caution that PCR might favor shorter templates, equally among patients and controls.

In germline, CDR1 is LGHNA, CDR2 YSLEER. The CDR3 has 13 residues. The V end lost 3 bases, the J end lost 7 bases, and 10 bases lay between the germline ends. Sorted populations all exceeded 98% purity. This clone was recorded a few times. Its cognate antigen is unknown. Every isolated RNA sample was fully reverse transcribed, so sequencing captured expressed TCRB transcripts. An average of about 3.5 million reads was obtained for naive, central memory and regulatory T cell samples. Some clones are missing from TCRdb's copy, which holds only in-frame ones; the method was immunoSEQ multiplex PCR. Here the sample spans 600,000 to 700,000 clones, around an eighth being singletons.

This clonotype was obtained from a man aged 30-40 years with type 1 diabetes. Sample: naive CD4+ T cells from blood. The V gene is TRBV4-3, the J gene TRBJ1-5; perhaps TRBD1 as D (6 bases). The CDR3 coding sequence is TGCGCCAGCAGCCAGGAAGGGGGGCAGCCCCAGCATTTT. It yields the protein CASSQEGGQPQHF.